The 29 T cell receptor beta chains listed next were all sequenced from one sample in a study of CDR3 diversity in severe acne (dated by TCRdb to the late 2010s). Library creation used PCR. These reads were obtained on an Illumina HiSeq 2000. TCRdb reworked the public reads: Q25 trimming with fastp, MiXCR clone assembly, productive beta chains retained. A single entry per CDR3 protein holds the most common genes and DNA from its merged rows. Present in this sample are more than 85,000 distinct CDR3 sequences, 48% of which were seen just once. The ten most abundant clones make up 10% of the sample. Sequenced sample: blood. These receptors came from a male donor in good health, serving as a control.

The chain has TRBV11-2 and TRBJ2-2, with TRBD1 identical over 7 bases. From germline, CDR1 is SGHAT and CDR2 FQNNGV. The CDR3 runs to 15 residues. Trimming took 4 bases from V and 3 from J; bases not matched to a gene: 5. The CDR3 nucleotides read TGTGCCAGCAGCTCCGACAGGGAAGACACCGGGGAGCTGTTTTTT. This codes for CASSSDREDTGELFF.

A few counts support this clonotype. The chain combines TRBV6-5 with TRBJ1-5; no clear D. Trimming took off 6 bases at V and 4 bases at J, with 10 bases between the two ends. From germline, CDR1 is MNHEY and CDR2 SVGAGI. This CDR3 has 13 amino acids. CDR3 residues: CASRRDLNQPQHF. CDR3 nucleotide sequence: TGTGCCAGCAGGCGCGACCTAAATCAGCCCCAGCATTTT.

Only a few counts were recorded for this clonotype. The chain joins TRBV12-3 or TRBV12-4 to TRBJ1-5; D may be TRBD1 (5 bases). V gave up 4 bases and J gave up 6 bases, with 13 bases separating them. The CDR3 covers 14 residues. The CDR3 reads CASSYAGRGQPQHF. CDR3 coding DNA: TGTGCCAGCAGTTACGCTGGGAGGGGTCAGCCCCAGCATTTT.

Worth noting for this clonotype: The junction shows a germline mismatch at one end, possibly a read error. V and J are TRBV24-1 and TRBJ2-7; 9 bases map to TRBD1. The V gene's germline CDR1 is KGHDR and CDR2 SFDVKD. This CDR3 comprises 14 residues. The CDR3 protein is CASSLGDRDGEQYF. The CDR3 DNA follows: TGTGCCAGCAGTTTAGGGGACAGGGACGGCGAGCAGTACTTC.

A word on this clonotype: This may be a read error: a much more frequent sequence differs by one nucleotide. V gene TRBV5-1 combines with J gene TRBJ1-4; TRBD1 is a possible D gene (6 bases). V gave up 3 bases and J gave up 7 bases, with 19 bases separating them. The CDR3 is made up of 16 amino acids. Germline CDR1 reads SGHRS; CDR2 reads YFSETQ. The CDR3 region is CASSSGTSGHFEKLFF. For the CDR3, the DNA is TGCGCCAGCAGCTCGGGGACATCAGGACATTTTGAAAAACTGTTTTTT.

This clonotype was detected many times. The genes are TRBV20-1 and TRBJ2-2, with 10 bases that match TRBD2. The CDR3 spans 16 residues. Germline V CDR1 and CDR2: DFQATT, SNEGSKA (reference sequence). The ends lost 3 bases at V and 1 base at J; junction bases unmatched: 5. The CDR3 loop reads CSARKLAGENTGELFF. The CDR3 region has the DNA TGCAGTGCTAGGAAGCTAGCGGGAGAGAACACCGGGGAGCTGTTTTTT.

Many counts were recorded for this clonotype. V is TRBV7-9 and J is TRBJ1-1; D gene uncertain. This CDR3 has 13 amino acids. Germline V CDR1 and CDR2: SEHNR, FQNEAQ (reference sequence). The V and J ends lost 5 bases and 7 bases respectively, with 14 bases between them. CDR3: CASSPSSSFEAFF. The DNA for the CDR3 is TGTGCCAGCAGCCCTAGCTCCTCCTTTGAAGCTTTCTTT.

The chain carries TRBV20-1 and TRBJ2-5; TRBD1 or TRBD2 may be the D gene (5 bases each). The germline V gene encodes CDR1 DFQATT and CDR2 SNEGSKA (reference sequence). There are 15 residues in the CDR3. V was pared by 1 base and J by 7 bases, with 19 bases between. CDR3 sequence (DNA): TGCAGTGCTAGAGTGATCCAGGGAGTTGAAGGGACCCAGTACTTC. It specifies CSARVIQGVEGTQYF.

This rearrangement joins TRBV7-9 to TRBJ2-3; 8 bases map to TRBD1. CDR3 length: 14 amino acids. From germline, CDR1 is SEHNR and CDR2 FQNEAQ (reference sequence). V gave up 4 bases and J gave up 8 bases; unmatched junction bases: 8. The CDR3 DNA reads as TGTGCCAGCAGCTCTCCCGGACAGGGAGGTACGCAGTATTTT. Its protein is CASSSPGQGGTQYF. Based on the CDR3 plus reference TRBV7-9 and TRBJ2-3, the full variable domain is DTGVSQNPRHKITKRGQNVTFRCDPISEHNRLYWYRQTLGQGPEFLTYFQNEAQLEKSRLLSDRFSAERPKGSFSTLEIQRTEQGDSAMYLCASSSPGQGGTQYFGPGTRLTVL.

V gene TRBV24-1 combines with J gene TRBJ2-2, with TRBD2 as a possible D gene (6 bases). The CDR3 is 16 residues long. Trimming removed 5 bases from V and 5 bases from J, with 17 bases in between. Per germline, CDR1 KGHDR and CDR2 SFDVKD. CDR3 DNA: TGTGCCACCAGTGGTGAGGCGGGAAGTGCGACCGGGGAGCTGTTTTTT. It is translated as CATSGEAGSATGELFF.

This clonotype was observed at least ten times. This chain links TRBV6-5 with TRBJ2-5, with D possibly matching TRBD2 (5 bases). Deletions cut 4 bases from V and 4 bases from J, with 16 bases between. The length of the CDR3 is 15 residues. CDR1 and CDR2 (germline): MNHEY, SVGAGI. The CDR3 here is CASSSIIGMGETQYF. CDR3 nucleotides: TGTGCCAGCAGTTCGATTATCGGGATGGGAGAGACCCAGTACTTC.

This clonotype has a count of ten or more. V is TRBV6-5 and J is TRBJ1-1, with 10 bases aligning to TRBD1. CDR1 and CDR2 (germline): MNHEY, SVGAGI. The CDR3 sequence is 15 residues long. V gave up 5 bases and J gave up 8 bases; unmatched junction bases: 11. The CDR3 nucleotides read TGTGCCAGCAGTGGGAGAGGGACAGGGGACGACGAAGCTTTCTTT. It yields the protein CASSGRGTGDDEAFF.

The table lists this clonotype with a few counts. J is TRBJ1-3 and V is TRBV2; D is ambiguous. Germline V gene lookup returns CDR1 SNHLY and CDR2 FYNNEI. V dropped 1 base and J dropped 1 base, with 8 bases sitting between them. CDR3 size: 15 residues. The CDR3 DNA reads as TGTGCCAGCAGTGAAGAAGCGGTTTCTGGAAACACCATATATTTT. It yields the protein CASSEEAVSGNTIYF.

This clonotype has at least ten counts. The rearrangement uses TRBV30 and TRBJ1-4; the D is unclear. Trimming left V 3 bases short and J 7 bases short, with 9 bases between. There are 12 residues in the CDR3. Germline values: CDR1 GTSNPN, CDR2 SVGIG (reference sequence). This CDR3 reads CAWSEQGEKLFF. The CDR3 region has the DNA TGTGCCTGGAGCGAACAAGGTGAAAAACTGTTTTTT.

In this sample, this clonotype turned up many times. This sequence joins TRBV25-1 and TRBJ1-4; D gene unclear. The CDR3 has 14 residues. Trimming stripped 10 bases from V and 2 bases from J, with 14 bases between. Germline V gene data show CDR1 as MGHDK and CDR2 as SYGVNS. The CDR3 DNA reads as TGTGCCATCGGAACCGGGTTTACTAATGAAAAACTGTTTTTT. Translated, it gives CAIGTGFTNEKLFF.

As to this clonotype: A read error is possible here, since a much larger clone lies one base away. The chain uses TRBV6-1 and TRBJ1-2; D is possibly TRBD1 (5 bases). The CDR3 extends over 13 amino acids. Germline V lookup: CDR1 MNHNS, CDR2 SASEGT. Deletions cut 7 bases from V and 7 bases from J, with 16 bases between. This CDR3 reads CASTVRAVGGYTF. The CDR3 DNA reads as TGTGCCAGCACCGTCAGGGCGGTCGGTGGCTACACCTTC.

This clonotype came up once. This rearrangement joins TRBV2 to TRBJ2-3; no reliable D call. Per germline, CDR1 SNHLY and CDR2 FYNNEI. Trimming left V 9 bases short and J 6 bases short, with 10 bases between. The CDR3 consists of 11 residues. DNA for the CDR3: TGTGCCAGTTTGCGGTGGGATACGCAGTATTTT. Its protein is CASLRWDTQYF.

The chain joins TRBV15 to TRBJ2-7; D is perhaps TRBD1 or TRBD2 (6 bases each). Germline assignment: CDR1 LNHNV and CDR2 YYDKDF (reference sequence). This CDR3 region has 15 residues. V lost 2 bases to trimming and J lost 5 bases, with 16 bases between them. The CDR3 nucleotides read TGTGCCACCAGCAGAAGGGGGGTCAGGGGAAACGAGCAGTACTTC. Protein product: CATSRRGVRGNEQYF.

This clonotype has at least ten counts. This chain uses TRBV11-2 with TRBJ2-2; D possibly corresponds to TRBD2 (6 bases). Germline V gene lookup returns CDR1 SGHAT and CDR2 FQNNGV. V gave up 4 bases and J gave up 1 base, with 16 bases separating them. The CDR3 length is 17 residues. The DNA for the CDR3 is TGTGCCAGCAGCTCACCGCGCGCCGGGGGGAACACCGGGGAGCTGTTTTTT. This gives the protein CASSSPRAGGNTGELFF.

In regard to this clonotype: Given a much more abundant clone one base away, this may be a read error. This chain links TRBV25-1 with TRBJ2-7; a possible D gene is TRBD2 (7 bases). V shed 3 bases and J shed 2 bases, with 17 bases lying between them. From germline, CDR1 is MGHDK and CDR2 SYGVNS. The CDR3 length is 16 residues. The CDR3 region has the DNA TGTGCCAGCAGTGACTCCTCGGCGGGGGCAACCTACGAGCAGTACTTC. Protein sequence: CASSDSSAGATYEQYF.

This clonotype showed up just once. The J gene is TRBJ1-2, the V gene TRBV7-2, with 8 bases that match TRBD1. With 5 bases clipped from V and 8 bases from J, the junction kept 7 bases outside the gene matches. CDR1 and CDR2 (germline): SGHTA, FQGNSA. This CDR3 is built from 13 residues. CDR3 region: CASSAGQGEGYTF. DNA of the CDR3: TGTGCCAGCAGCGCAGGACAGGGAGAAGGCTACACCTTC.

This clonotype appeared a few times. V usage is TRBV7-2 and J usage is TRBJ1-4; 7 nucleotides match TRBD1. V gave up 2 bases and J gave up 8 bases; unmatched junction bases: 8. Germline CDR1 reads SGHTA; CDR2 reads FQGNSA. The CDR3 contains 15 residues. CDR3 sequence: CASSLRGGSEEKLFF. DNA of the CDR3: TGTGCCAGCAGCTTAAGAGGGGGCTCGGAGGAAAAACTGTTTTTT.

The gene calls are TRBV20-1 and TRBJ1-1; 7 bases line up with TRBD1. The CDR3 covers 14 residues. The germline CDR1 and CDR2 sequences are DFQATT and SNEGSKA (reference sequence). Trimming took 8 bases from V and 6 from J; bases not matched to a gene: 15. The CDR3 sequence: CSPVRGGGYAEAFF. CDR3 DNA sequence: TGCAGTCCGGTTCGAGGAGGGGGCTACGCTGAAGCTTTCTTT.

Comment on this clonotype: This CDR3 fails to terminate in the conserved phenylalanine or tryptophan, so it likely reflects a read error. The CDR3 DNA sequence: TGTGCCAGCAGGCGGGGACAGACGAACACTGAAGCTTTCTCT. Residues: CASRRGQTNTEAFS. The chain recombines TRBV2 with TRBJ1-1; 7 nucleotides align to TRBD1. CDR3 length equals 14 residues. The J segment lost 1 base and the V segment lost 6 bases, leaving 5 bases of the junction unmatched. The germline gives CDR1 SNHLY, CDR2 FYNNEI.

This clonotype was detected many times. The V and J genes are TRBV9 and TRBJ2-2, with D unclear. The length of the CDR3 is 16 residues. V dropped 0 bases and J dropped 7 bases, with 16 bases sitting between them. Per germline, CDR1 SGDLS and CDR2 YYNGEE. The CDR3 coding sequence is TGTGCCAGCAGCGTAGCGGCACCATACGAGCACGGGGAGCTGTTTTTT. Translated: CASSVAAPYEHGELFF.

V gene TRBV19 combines with J gene TRBJ2-6; D ambiguous. The length of the CDR3 is 13 residues. V was shortened by 7 bases and J by 0 bases, with 4 bases between the two germline ends. Germline CDR1 LNHDA, CDR2 SQIVND (reference sequence). The CDR3 coding sequence is TGTGCCAGTACAGTCTCTGGGGCCAACGTCCTGACTTTC. Translating it yields CASTVSGANVLTF. Full variable domain (missing parts from reference TRBV19 and TRBJ2-6): DGGITQSPKYLFRKEGQNVTLSCEQNLNHDAMYWYRQDPGQGLRLIYYSQIVNDFQKGDIAEGYSVSREKKESFPLTVTSAQKNPTAFYLCASTVSGANVLTFGAGSRLTVL.

The genes are TRBV6-5 and TRBJ2-3, with 7 bases that match TRBD2. Germline loops: CDR1 MNHEY, CDR2 SVGAGI. The CDR3 contains 15 residues. The ends lost 2 bases at V and 1 base at J; junction bases unmatched: 3. The CDR3, as DNA: TGTGCCAGCAGTTACGCTGGGAGGGGCACAGATACGCAGTATTTT. Its translation is CASSYAGRGTDTQYF.

This clonotype was counted at least ten times. V is TRBV2 and J is TRBJ2-5; D is possibly TRBD1 (6 bases). V was pared by 6 bases and J by 5 bases, with 16 bases between. CDR1 is SNHLY and CDR2 is FYNNEI in the germline V gene. The CDR3 is 14 amino acids. CDR3: CASRETGRSETQYF. In DNA, the CDR3 is TGTGCCAGCAGAGAGACAGGAAGGTCCGAGACCCAGTACTTC.

This chain uses TRBV28 with TRBJ1-5, with D possibly matching TRBD1 (6 bases). The CDR3 totals 15 residues. Germline CDR1 and CDR2: MDHEN and SYDVKM. V was shortened by 11 bases and J by 0 bases, with 17 bases between the two germline ends. In DNA, the CDR3 is TGTGCCGGTGACCAGGGGAGGAATAGCAATCAGCCCCAGCATTTT. Its protein product is CAGDQGRNSNQPQHF.